This T cell receptor (beta chain) stems from a study of monozygotic twins with inflammatory bowel disease. Findings and caveats of the study: IBD patients displayed reduced TCRbeta diversity (inverse Simpson) when set against healthy co-twins. Relative to healthy twins, IBD patients had fewer clonotypes in common with others, a gap that was especially apparent with disease activity.

A word on this clonotype: What it recognizes is unknown.

For both chains, the TCRalpha and TCRbeta cDNA went through two nested PCRs of approximately 16 and 9 cycles. TCRdb re-called the 5' RACE reads and shows each CDR3 protein once, DNA omitted. The sample's table shows 310,000 or so distinct CDR3 sequences. One blood sample of 2 to 2.5 ml was taken from each donor. The CDR3 covers 16 residues. Germline V gives CDR1 MDHEN, CDR2 SYDVKM. The rearrangement uses TRBV28 and TRBJ2-3; TCRdb's D gene call, TRBD1, goes unchecked for lack of DNA. The sequenced material came from blood. This clonotype was obtained from a human donor with ulcerative colitis or Crohn's disease, or a healthy co-twin of an affected twin (not recorded which). CDR3 region: CASGLGGTRGTDTQYF. The full variable domain, its missing parts supplied by reference TRBV28 and TRBJ2-3, is DVKVTQSSRYLVKRTGEKVFLECVQDMDHENMFWYRQDPGLGLRLIYFSYDVKMKEKGDIPEGYSVSREKKERFSLILESASTNQTSMYLCASGLGGTRGTDTQYFGPGTRLTVL.